This record concerns one T cell receptor beta chain sequence. Its antigen is not known. CDR1 SGHDT and CDR2 YYEEEE come from the germline V gene. The CDR3 runs 11 residues. The V and J ends lost 3 bases and 7 bases respectively, with 7 bases between them. The entry originates in a study of cytomegalovirus exposure and HLA in healthy donors. Healthy bone marrow donors made up the donors. Broader study findings: Other equally common chains were less clonally expanded than HLA-associated TCR beta chains, a later analysis showed.

The PCR used 60 Vbeta and 13 Jbeta primers. This table comes from immunoSEQ multiplex PCR, and its TCRdb copy is limited to in-frame clones, with some not included. This sample has 150,000 or so clones, with about 79% found just once. This rearrangement joins TRBV5-6 to TRBJ1-1; D ambiguous. The source is a male donor in good health and CMV-seronegative. Sample: PBMCs. CDR3: CASSSSVEAFF. For the CDR3, the DNA is TGTGCCAGCAGCTCATCAGTTGAAGCTTTCTTT. The entire variable domain, with the rest obtained from reference TRBV5-6 and TRBJ1-1, is as follows: DAGVTQSPTHLIKTRGQQVTLRCSPKSGHDTVSWYQQALGQGPQFIFQYYEEEERQRGNFPDRFSGHQFPNYSSELNVNALLLGDSALYLCASSSSVEAFFGQGTRLTVV.